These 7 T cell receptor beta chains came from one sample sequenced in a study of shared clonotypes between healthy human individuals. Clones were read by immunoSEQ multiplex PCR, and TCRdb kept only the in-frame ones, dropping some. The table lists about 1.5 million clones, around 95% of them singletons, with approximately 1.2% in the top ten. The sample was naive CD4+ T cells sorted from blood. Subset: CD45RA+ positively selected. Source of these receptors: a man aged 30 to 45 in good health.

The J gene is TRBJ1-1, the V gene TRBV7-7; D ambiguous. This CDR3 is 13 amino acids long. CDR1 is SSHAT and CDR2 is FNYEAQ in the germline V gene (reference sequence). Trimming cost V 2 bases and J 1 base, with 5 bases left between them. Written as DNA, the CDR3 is TGTGCCAGCAGCTTATCACAGAACACTGAAGCTTTCTTT. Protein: CASSLSQNTEAFF. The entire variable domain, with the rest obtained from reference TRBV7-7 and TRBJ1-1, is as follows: GAGVSQSPRYKVTKRGQDVTLRCDPISSHATLYWYQQALGQGPEFLTYFNYEAQPDKSGLPSDRFSAERPEGSISTLTIQRTEQRDSAMYRCASSLSQNTEAFFGQGTRLTVV.

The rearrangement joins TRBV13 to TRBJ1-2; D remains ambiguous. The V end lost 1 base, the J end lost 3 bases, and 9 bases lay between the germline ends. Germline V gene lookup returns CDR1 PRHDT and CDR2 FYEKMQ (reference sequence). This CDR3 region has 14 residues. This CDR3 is CASSLERVDYGYTF. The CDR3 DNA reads TGTGCCAGCAGCTTAGAGAGGGTGGACTATGGCTACACCTTC.

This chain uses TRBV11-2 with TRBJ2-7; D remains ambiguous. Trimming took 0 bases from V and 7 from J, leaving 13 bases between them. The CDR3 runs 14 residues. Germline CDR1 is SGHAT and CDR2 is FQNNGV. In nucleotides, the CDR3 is TGTGCCAGCAGCTTAGATCCGGTGCCTCGGGAGCAGTACTTC. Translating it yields CASSLDPVPREQYF.

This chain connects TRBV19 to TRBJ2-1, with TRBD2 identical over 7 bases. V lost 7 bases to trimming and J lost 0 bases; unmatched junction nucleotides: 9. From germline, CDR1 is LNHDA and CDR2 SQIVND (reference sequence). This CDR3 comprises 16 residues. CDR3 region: CASKSREWSSYNEQFF. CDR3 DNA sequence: TGTGCCAGTAAGTCGCGGGAGTGGTCCTCCTACAATGAGCAGTTCTTC.

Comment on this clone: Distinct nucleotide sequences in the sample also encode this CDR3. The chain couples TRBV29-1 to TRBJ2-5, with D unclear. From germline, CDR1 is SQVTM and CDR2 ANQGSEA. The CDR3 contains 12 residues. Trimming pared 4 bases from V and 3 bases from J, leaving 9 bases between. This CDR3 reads CSVVGLEETQYF. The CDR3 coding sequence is TGCAGCGTTGTCGGATTGGAAGAGACCCAGTACTTC.

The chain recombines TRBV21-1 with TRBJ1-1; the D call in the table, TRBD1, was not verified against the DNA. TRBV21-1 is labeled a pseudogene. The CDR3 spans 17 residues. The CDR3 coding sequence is TGTGCCAGCAGCAATTACAGGGTTAGGTATTTGAACACTGAAGCTTTCTTT. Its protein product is CASSNYRVRYLNTEAFF.

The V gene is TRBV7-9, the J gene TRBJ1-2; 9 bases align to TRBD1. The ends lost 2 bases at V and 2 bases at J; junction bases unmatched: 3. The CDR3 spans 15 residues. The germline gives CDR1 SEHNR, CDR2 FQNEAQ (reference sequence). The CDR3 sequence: CASSLHRGQNYGYTF. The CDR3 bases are TGTGCCAGCAGCTTACACAGGGGGCAGAACTATGGCTACACCTTC. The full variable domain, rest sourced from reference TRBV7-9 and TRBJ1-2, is DTGVSQNPRHKITKRGQNVTFRCDPISEHNRLYWYRQTLGQGPEFLTYFQNEAQLEKSRLLSDRFSAERPKGSFSTLEIQRTEQGDSAMYLCASSLHRGQNYGYTFGSGTRLTVV.